This entry describes one T cell receptor (beta chain). The sample comes from a study of blood T cell repertoires in COVID-19. About the study: Donors in the United States, Italy and Spain gave samples during acute or convalescent COVID-19. T cells, B-cell-depleted T cells, or PBMCs provided the cDNA or gDNA that served as material.

Original analysis: Reference gene primer amplification gave nucleated cell count estimates. Assay used: immunoSEQ multiplex PCR; TCRdb lists only in-frame clones, some missing. For V, J and clone size, that table is used; D and trimming come from the DNA. The sample holds 70,000 to 90,000 clones, 70% to 90% seen once. This CDR3 contains 14 residues. V lost 4 bases to trimming and J lost 4 bases; unmatched junction nucleotides: 3. Germline CDR1 SGHRS, CDR2 YFSETQ. Specimen: peripheral blood. This chain links TRBV5-1 with TRBJ2-2; 8 bases are shared with TRBD1. The origin of this receptor is a man in his 60s with acute or convalescent COVID-19. CDR3 region: CASSLDRGTGELFF. Here the CDR3 DNA reads TGCGCCAGCAGCCTAGACAGGGGCACCGGGGAGCTGTTTTTT.